The 3 T cell receptor delta chains below were found in one sample sequenced in a study of gamma-delta chains in newborns, infants, children. TCRdb made new clone calls on the reads using CATT. The table has roughly 2,500 delta-chain clones, around 1% seen once. The sample was blood. These receptors all stem from a child who was a newborn, infant or young child, either healthy, febrile or measles-vaccinated (not recorded which).

On this clone: Just one base apart from a much larger clone, this may be a read error. V is TRDV2 and J is TRDJ1; 8 bases agree with TRDD3. CDR1 is GEAIGNYY, CDR2 EKD, per germline. This CDR3 comprises 18 residues. CDR3 nucleotide sequence: TGTGCCTGGGACACCGTACTGGGGGCCCAATACTACACCGATAAACTCATCTTT. Translating it yields CAWDTVLGAQYYTDKLIF.

This clone was counted only a few times. The likely explanation is a read error, given a far larger clone one base away. In the same sample, other DNA sequences code for this CDR3. The rearrangement links TRDV2 to TRDJ3, with 11 bases aligning to TRDD3. Germline V gives CDR1 GEAIGNYY, CDR2 EKD. The CDR3 is 18 residues long. V lost 2 bases to trimming and J lost 3 bases; unmatched junction nucleotides: 5. The CDR3 protein is CACDKSTGGYWDTRQMFF. The CDR3 nucleotides read TGTGCCTGTGACAAGAGTACTGGGGGATACTGGGACACCCGACAGATGTTTTTC.

This clone has a handful of counts. Possible read error: a much larger clone is one base away. Other DNA sequences in this specimen translate into the identical CDR3. V gene TRDV2 combines with J gene TRDJ3; TRDD3 agrees at 7 bases. Per germline, CDR1 GEAIGNYY and CDR2 EKD. The CDR3 runs to 18 residues. As DNA, the CDR3 is TGCGCCTGTGACACCGCGGGGGGATGGTCCTGGGACACCCGACAGATGTTTTTC. It codes for CACDTAGGWSWDTRQMFF.